The 25 T cell receptor beta chains below all came from one sample that was sequenced in a study of cytomegalovirus exposure and HLA in healthy donors. The PCR contained 60 Vbeta and 13 Jbeta primers. Produced via immunoSEQ multiplex PCR; TCRdb's table is partial and in-frame only. The sample shows approximately 220,000 clones, roughly 84% of them seen only once. The material sequenced was PBMCs. The receptors were gathered from a girl between 5 and 17 years old in good health and CMV-seronegative.

The gene calls are TRBV11-2 and TRBJ2-2; D possibly corresponds to TRBD1 (8 bases). V was pared by 5 bases and J by 3 bases, with 16 bases between. Looked up from germline, CDR1 is SGHAT and CDR2 is FQNNGV. CDR3 length: 16 residues. Written as DNA, the CDR3 is TGTGCCAGCAGCACACGGACAGGGAGGGACACCGGGGAGCTGTTTTTT. Amino acids: CASSTRTGRDTGELFF.

This sequence joins TRBV7-8 and TRBJ2-7; D perhaps matches TRBD1 (5 bases). V was trimmed by 5 bases and J by 0 bases, leaving 8 bases between them. Per the germline V gene, CDR1 is SGHVS and CDR2 is FQNEAQ. The CDR3 consists of 13 residues. In nucleotides, the CDR3 is TGTGCCAGCAGCGTCAGGGACTCCTACGAGCAGTACTTC. It encodes CASSVRDSYEQYF.

The chain couples TRBV5-4 to TRBJ1-2, with D tentatively TRBD1 (6 bases). The CDR3 runs to 13 residues. The V end lost 0 bases, the J end lost 5 bases, and 8 bases lay between the germline ends. From germline, CDR1 is SGHNT and CDR2 YYREEE (reference sequence). The CDR3 DNA reads as TGTGCCAGCAGCTTGGATCAGGGGTATGGCTACACCTTC. Encoded protein: CASSLDQGYGYTF.

The CDR3 DNA reads as TGTGCCAGCAGTTTAAGGAGCAGACAAGAGACCCAGTACTTC. The encoded protein is CASSLRSRQETQYF. The chain links TRBV28 to TRBJ2-5; D not certain. The CDR3 contains 14 residues. From germline, CDR1 is MDHEN and CDR2 SYDVKM. Trimming shortened V by 2 bases and J by 2 bases, and 9 bases separated the two germline ends.

The chain uses TRBV5-4 and TRBJ2-1, with D unresolved. Looked up from germline, CDR1 is SGHNT and CDR2 is YYREEE (reference sequence). The CDR3 is 13 residues long. V lost 2 bases to trimming and J lost 5 bases, with 8 bases between them. The CDR3 here is CASSLPVDNEQFF. CDR3 nucleotide sequence: TGTGCCAGCAGCTTACCAGTGGACAATGAGCAGTTCTTC.

The chain is built from TRBV7-2 and TRBJ2-1; D is perhaps TRBD2 (7 bases). V dropped 0 bases and J dropped 5 bases, with 17 bases sitting between them. The CDR3 has 17 residues. Germline V gives CDR1 SGHTA, CDR2 FQGNSA. The CDR3 DNA is TGTGCCAGCAGCTTAGCGGGGGGGGCGGGGAAGAACAATGAGCAGTTCTTC. It is translated as CASSLAGGAGKNNEQFF.

This rearrangement joins TRBV12-5 to TRBJ2-5; 7 nucleotides agree with TRBD2. Per germline, CDR1 LGHNT and CDR2 FRNRAP. The CDR3 has 13 amino acids. The J segment lost 2 bases and the V segment lost 6 bases, leaving 3 bases of the junction unmatched. The CDR3 region is CASGGGWQETQYF. The DNA for the CDR3 is TGTGCTAGTGGGGGAGGGTGGCAAGAGACCCAGTACTTC.

This clone was found once. The V and J genes are TRBV18 and TRBJ1-5; TRBD1 aligns across 7 bases. The CDR3 has 16 residues. Germline assignment: CDR1 KGHSH and CDR2 LQKENI. J lost 4 bases, V lost 6 bases, and 12 bases had no gene match. This chain's CDR3 is CASSSRPGTANQPQHF. The CDR3 DNA is TGTGCCAGCTCGTCACGCCCCGGGACAGCAAATCAGCCCCAGCATTTT.

On this clone: Other nucleotide sequences in the sample specify the same CDR3. V is TRBV5-4 and J is TRBJ2-1; TRBD2 might be the D (7 bases). V was shortened by 5 bases and J by 4 bases, with 16 bases between the two germline ends. CDR1 and CDR2 from the germline V gene are SGHNT and YYREEE (reference sequence). The CDR3 sequence is 15 residues long. The CDR3 reads CASSGGLAAYNEQFF. For the CDR3, the DNA is TGTGCCAGCAGTGGGGGGCTAGCGGCGTACAATGAGCAGTTCTTC.

The genes are TRBV6-5 and TRBJ1-1; 10 bases agree with TRBD1. From germline, CDR1 is MNHEY and CDR2 SVGAGI. The CDR3 is 14 amino acids. The trim removed 4 bases at V and 1 base at J, leaving 0 bases unmatched. CDR3 sequence reads: CASSWDRGNTEAFF. The CDR3 coding sequence is TGTGCCAGCAGTTGGGACAGGGGGAACACTGAAGCTTTCTTT.

CDR3 bases: TGTGCCAGCAGCCAAATATATACCGGGGAGCTGTTTTTT. It is translated as CASSQIYTGELFF. This rearrangement joins TRBV4-2 to TRBJ2-2, with unresolved D. From germline, CDR1 is LGHNA and CDR2 YNFKEQ. The CDR3 length is 13 residues. V was cut by 2 bases and J by 5 bases, with 6 bases left in between.

V usage is TRBV18 and J usage is TRBJ2-5, with 12 bases matching TRBD2. J lost 2 bases, V lost 4 bases, and 5 bases had no gene match. The germline CDR1 and CDR2 sequences are KGHSH and LQKENI. The length of the CDR3 is 16 residues. The CDR3 DNA reads TGTGCCAGCTCACGAAGGACTAGCGGGGAGCAAGAGACCCAGTACTTC. This gives the protein CASSRRTSGEQETQYF.

The chain has TRBV28 and TRBJ1-2; D not certain. Trimming removed 10 bases from V and 4 bases from J, with 10 bases in between. CDR1 is MDHEN and CDR2 is SYDVKM in the germline V gene. This CDR3 spans 11 amino acids. The CDR3 region is CANCLGYGYTF. The CDR3 DNA reads as TGTGCCAATTGCCTAGGCTATGGCTACACCTTC.

This sequence joins TRBV29-1 and TRBJ2-1; 7 bases fit TRBD1. This CDR3 has 13 amino acids. Looked up from germline, CDR1 is SQVTM and CDR2 is ANQGSEA. V was pared by 1 base and J by 10 bases, with 7 bases of the junction left unmatched. In nucleotides, the CDR3 is TGCAGCGTTGAAGCTAGGGGGCTCGGCGAGCAGTTCTTC. It codes for CSVEARGLGEQFF.

V gene TRBV5-1 combines with J gene TRBJ1-1; the D gene is possibly TRBD1 (5 bases). V lost 4 bases and J 0 bases, leaving 19 bases between the germline ends. The CDR3 is made up of 17 amino acids. Germline values: CDR1 SGHRS, CDR2 YFSETQ. The CDR3 DNA sequence: TGCGCCAGCAGCACGGACACATTAGTCCTGATGAACACTGAAGCTTTCTTT. Translation gives CASSTDTLVLMNTEAFF.

This clone was seen a handful of times. The chain is built from TRBV18 and TRBJ2-7, with 8 bases lining up with TRBD1. The trim removed 4 bases at V and 7 bases at J, leaving 6 bases unmatched. This CDR3 has 13 residues. Germline-derived CDR1 and CDR2 are KGHSH and LQKENI. CDR3 nucleotides: TGTGCCAGCTCACTCGACAGGGGAAGGGAGCAGTACTTC. Its protein is CASSLDRGREQYF.

The V call is TRBV4-3, the J call TRBJ2-7; D unclear. CDR1 is LGHNA and CDR2 is YSLEER in the germline V gene. This CDR3 contains 13 residues. V lost 1 base and J 1 base, leaving 5 bases between the germline ends. CDR3: CASSQAHSYEQYF. CDR3 bases: TGCGCCAGCAGCCAAGCACATTCCTACGAGCAGTACTTC.

This clone was seen a single time. The chain has TRBV15 and TRBJ2-1, with D perhaps matching TRBD1 (6 bases). The germline gives CDR1 LNHNV, CDR2 YYDKDF (reference sequence). This CDR3 spans 16 amino acids. V shed 3 bases and J shed 0 bases, with 12 bases lying between them. The CDR3: CATSRTTGSSYNEQFF. The CDR3 nucleotides are TGTGCCACCAGCAGGACTACAGGGAGCTCCTACAATGAGCAGTTCTTC.

J is TRBJ1-3 and V is TRBV6-1; 7 bases are a match to TRBD1. This CDR3 contains 20 residues. Trimming cost V 0 bases and J 8 bases; bases outside gene matches: 22. Germline V gene lookup returns CDR1 MNHNS and CDR2 SASEGT. CDR3 bases: TGTGCCAGCAGTGAAGCGGGGGTTCCGGGACAGAAGCGGACGGCGGACACCATATATTTT. It yields the protein CASSEAGVPGQKRTADTIYF.

J is TRBJ1-1 and V is TRBV18; the D is unclear. This CDR3 is built from 13 residues. V lost 2 bases to trimming and J lost 1 base, with 5 bases between them. Germline assignment: CDR1 KGHSH and CDR2 LQKENI. CDR3 nucleotides: TGTGCCAGCTCACCAGCGCAGAACACTGAAGCTTTCTTT. It encodes CASSPAQNTEAFF.

The chain has TRBV5-1 and TRBJ2-7, with TRBD2 identical over 10 bases. The germline V gene encodes CDR1 SGHRS and CDR2 YFSETQ. V dropped 0 bases and J dropped 0; count of bases not matched to a gene: 0. The CDR3 spans 15 residues. The CDR3 nucleotides are TGCGCCAGCAGCTTGGTAGCGGGAGGCTCCTACGAGCAGTACTTC. Translating it yields CASSLVAGGSYEQYF.

The chain is built from TRBV28 and TRBJ1-2; TRBD1 matches 8 bases. The V gene's germline CDR1 is MDHEN and CDR2 SYDVKM. The CDR3 runs to 12 residues. Germline trimming cut 8 bases from V and 4 bases from J; bases unmatched to any gene: 3. DNA of the CDR3: TGTGCCAGCGCTACAGGGGGCTATGGCTACACCTTC. It specifies CASATGGYGYTF.

The V call is TRBV19, the J call TRBJ1-5; 10 positions match TRBD1. CDR3 length equals 13 residues. J gave up 5 bases and V 10 bases, and 5 bases lay outside the gene matches. Germline V gene lookup returns CDR1 LNHDA and CDR2 SQIVND (reference sequence). CDR3 DNA sequence: TGTGCCACCGCTGGGACAGGGGATCAGCCCCAGCATTTT. Its protein product is CATAGTGDQPQHF.

The chain carries TRBV5-5 and TRBJ1-5; D uncertain. The V gene lost 1 base and the J gene lost 3 bases, with 14 bases spanning the gap. The CDR3 is 16 amino acids. Germline values: CDR1 SGHKS, CDR2 YYEKEE (reference sequence). CDR3 in DNA: TGTGCCAGCAGCTTGACGCTCGTGGCCAACAATCAGCCCCAGCATTTT. Translation gives CASSLTLVANNQPQHF. Using reference TRBV5-5 and TRBJ1-5 for the parts outside the CDR3, the full variable domain is DAGVTQSPTHLIKTRGQQVTLRCSPISGHKSVSWYQQVLGQGPQFIFQYYEKEERGRGNFPDRFSARQFPNYSSELNVNALLLGDSALYLCASSLTLVANNQPQHFGDGTRLSIL.

This clone came up once. This sequence joins TRBV19 and TRBJ1-1; D gene ambiguous. CDR1 is LNHDA, CDR2 SQIVND, per germline (reference sequence). V lost 3 bases and J 5 bases, leaving 10 bases between the germline ends. CDR3 length: 13 amino acids. The CDR3 DNA follows: TGTGCCAGTAGTATGGCTTCGGGTACTGAAGCTTTCTTT. Protein sequence: CASSMASGTEAFF.